This TCR beta chain came from a study of T cells after yellow fever vaccination. This CDR3 has 14 amino acids. From germline, CDR1 is LNHDA and CDR2 SQIVND (reference sequence). V was pared by 5 bases and J by 7 bases, with 17 bases between. TCRdb called the 5' RACE reads again in MiXCR, with one record for every CDR3 protein. The repertoire has approximately 300,000 distinct CDR3 sequences, about 10% of them found once; the top ten carry about 3%. This sample comprised CD4+ T cells sorted from PBMCs, obtained 45 days after the yellow fever booster vaccination. The receptor was derived from a young man who received the YFV17D yellow fever vaccine. The chain has TRBV19 and TRBJ1-2; D remains unclear. The CDR3 here is CASSLRTPRGGYTF. DNA of the CDR3: TGTGCCAGTAGTCTCCGGACCCCTCGGGGTGGCTACACCTTC.